This T cell receptor (beta chain) was identified during a study of T cell responses to AZD1222 COVID-19 vaccine. Assay used: immunoSEQ multiplex PCR; TCRdb lists only in-frame clones, some missing. This sample carries roughly 120,000 clones, 91% of them seen once, and the ten largest clones take over 2.5%. The V and J ends lost 7 bases and 0 bases respectively, with 8 bases between them. The CDR3 loop spans 13 amino acids. The germline V gene has CDR1 SNHLY and CDR2 FYNNEI. In the case of this clone: Its antigen remains unidentified.

Study-wide points: There were mostly white British donors and more females than males, and clonal diversity was possibly underestimated. The number of AZD1222 recipients seropositive at baseline was only 5 to 7. Spike-specific TCR breadth and depth went up after people got two AZD1222 doses.

V usage is TRBV2 and J usage is TRBJ2-3, with D possibly matching TRBD1 (5 bases). The specimen comprised peripheral blood, sampled on day 0 of AZD1222 vaccination. This sequence originates from an adult in good health. This chain's CDR3 is CASIRGSTDTQYF. CDR3 sequence (DNA): TGTGCCAGCATAAGGGGAAGCACAGATACGCAGTATTTT.